This T cell receptor (beta chain) was documented in a study of blood T cell repertoires in COVID-19. Study in general: Samples representing acute and convalescent COVID-19 were sourced from the United States, Italy and Spain.

Followed over time, Seattle patients had been enrolled while infection was active. Original methodology: Cell counts per sample came from amplifying reference gene primers. The protocol was immunoSEQ multiplex PCR, while the TCRdb copy is restricted to in-frame clones and leaves out a portion. Clonal size and the V and J genes are those of that table, whereas D and trimming came from the DNA. The repertoire includes 380,000 or so clones, approximately 86% of them detected once, and less than 9% sits in the top ten. The germline CDR1 and CDR2 sequences are SGHNT and YENEEA. Trimming cost V 11 bases and J 0 bases, with 26 bases left between them. The CDR3 totals 18 residues.

The sequence was collected from a woman aged 60-75 years with COVID-19, enrolled during active disease. J is TRBJ1-5 and V is TRBV11-3; TRBD1 is a possible D gene (5 bases). The sample was peripheral blood. The CDR3 loop reads CARWLGAGRIYSNQPQHF. The DNA of the CDR3 is TGTGCCCGCTGGCTAGGGGCGGGACGGATCTATAGCAATCAGCCCCAGCATTTT.